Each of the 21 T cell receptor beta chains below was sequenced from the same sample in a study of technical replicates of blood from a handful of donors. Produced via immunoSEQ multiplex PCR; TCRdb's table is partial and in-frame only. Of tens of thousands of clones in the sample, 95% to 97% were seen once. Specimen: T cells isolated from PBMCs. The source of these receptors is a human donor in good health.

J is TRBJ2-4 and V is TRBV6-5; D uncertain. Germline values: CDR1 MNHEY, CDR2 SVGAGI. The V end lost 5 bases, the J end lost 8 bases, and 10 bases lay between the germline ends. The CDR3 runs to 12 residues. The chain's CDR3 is CASSRSADIQYF. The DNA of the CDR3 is TGTGCCAGCAGTCGAAGCGCTGACATTCAGTACTTC.

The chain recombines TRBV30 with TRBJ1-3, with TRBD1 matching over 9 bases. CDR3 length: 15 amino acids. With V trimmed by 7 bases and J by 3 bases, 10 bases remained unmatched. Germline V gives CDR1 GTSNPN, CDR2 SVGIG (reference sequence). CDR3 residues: CASAPGTGIGNTIYF. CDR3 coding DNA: TGTGCCTCCGCGCCCGGGACAGGGATTGGAAACACCATATATTTT.

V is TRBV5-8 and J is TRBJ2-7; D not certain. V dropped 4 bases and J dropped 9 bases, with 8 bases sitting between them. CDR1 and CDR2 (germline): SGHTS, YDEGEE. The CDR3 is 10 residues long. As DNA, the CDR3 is TGTGCCAGCAGCCCACCCGGGCAGTACTTC. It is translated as CASSPPGQYF.

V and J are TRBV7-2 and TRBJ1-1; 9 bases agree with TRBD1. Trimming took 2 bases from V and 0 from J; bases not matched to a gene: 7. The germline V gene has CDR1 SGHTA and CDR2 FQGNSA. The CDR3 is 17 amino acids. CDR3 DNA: TGTGCCAGCAGCTTACTGCTCCGACAGGGGGTGAACACTGAAGCTTTCTTT. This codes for CASSLLLRQGVNTEAFF.

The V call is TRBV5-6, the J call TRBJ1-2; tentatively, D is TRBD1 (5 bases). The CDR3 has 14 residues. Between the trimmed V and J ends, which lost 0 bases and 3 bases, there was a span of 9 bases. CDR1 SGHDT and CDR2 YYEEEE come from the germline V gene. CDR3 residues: CASSLDQGHYGYTF. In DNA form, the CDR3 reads TGTGCCAGCAGCTTGGATCAGGGCCACTATGGCTACACCTTC.

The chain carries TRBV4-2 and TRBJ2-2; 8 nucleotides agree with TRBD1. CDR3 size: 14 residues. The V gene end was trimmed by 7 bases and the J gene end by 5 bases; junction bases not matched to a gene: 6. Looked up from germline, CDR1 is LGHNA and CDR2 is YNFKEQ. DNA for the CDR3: TGTGCCAGCATCAGGGGGCTCGGAACCGGGGAGCTGTTTTTT. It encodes CASIRGLGTGELFF.

The CDR3 DNA reads as TGTGCCAGCAGTTTAGGGACTGAAGAGCAGTTCTTC. This sequence encodes CASSLGTEEQFF. V and J are TRBV27 and TRBJ2-1; a possible D gene is TRBD2 (6 bases). Germline V gene lookup returns CDR1 MNHEY and CDR2 SMNVEV (reference sequence). The CDR3 has 12 residues. Trimming stripped 2 bases from V and 10 bases from J, with 9 bases between.

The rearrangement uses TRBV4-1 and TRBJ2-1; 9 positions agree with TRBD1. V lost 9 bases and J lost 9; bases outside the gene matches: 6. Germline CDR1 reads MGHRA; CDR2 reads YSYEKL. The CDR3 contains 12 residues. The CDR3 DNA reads TGCGCCAGTGGACAGGGGATCACTGAGCAGTTCTTC. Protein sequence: CASGQGITEQFF.

CDR3: CASSLASGPLRAKNIQYF. CDR3 DNA: TGTGCCAGCAGCTTAGCTAGCGGGCCTCTCAGGGCCAAAAACATTCAGTACTTC. This chain connects TRBV11-2 to TRBJ2-4; 8 nucleotides line up with TRBD2. Germline CDR1 reads SGHAT; CDR2 reads FQNNGV. The V and J ends lost 1 base and 1 base, in that order; junction bases with no gene match: 9. The CDR3 runs to 18 residues.

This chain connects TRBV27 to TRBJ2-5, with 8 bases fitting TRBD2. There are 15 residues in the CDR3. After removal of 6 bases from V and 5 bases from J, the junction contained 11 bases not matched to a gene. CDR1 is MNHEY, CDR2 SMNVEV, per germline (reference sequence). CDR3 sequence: CASSSSREAGETQYF. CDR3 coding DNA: TGTGCCAGCAGCTCTTCGCGGGAGGCGGGGGAGACCCAGTACTTC.

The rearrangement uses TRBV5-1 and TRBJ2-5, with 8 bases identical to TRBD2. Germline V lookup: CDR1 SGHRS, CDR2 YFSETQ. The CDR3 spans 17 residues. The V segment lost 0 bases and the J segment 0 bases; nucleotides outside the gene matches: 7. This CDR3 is CASSLGVTSGYQETQYF. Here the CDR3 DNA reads TGCGCCAGCAGCTTGGGCGTTACTAGCGGATACCAAGAGACCCAGTACTTC.

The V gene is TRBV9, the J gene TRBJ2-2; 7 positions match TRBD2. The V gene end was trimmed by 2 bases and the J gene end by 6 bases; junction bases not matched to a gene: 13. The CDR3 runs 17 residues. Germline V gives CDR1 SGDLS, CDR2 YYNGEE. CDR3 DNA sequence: TGTGCCAGCAGCGTCTCCGCGGGGGTCGGTTTAGCCGGGGAGCTGTTTTTT. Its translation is CASSVSAGVGLAGELFF.

CDR3 sequence reads: CASSQGVGSTGELFF. The CDR3 DNA is TGTGCCAGCAGCCAGGGGGTAGGGAGCACCGGGGAGCTGTTTTTT. This chain links TRBV25-1 with TRBJ2-2, with 7 bases that match TRBD1. The CDR3 is 15 amino acids. J lost 4 bases, V lost 6 bases, and 8 bases had no gene match. Looked up from germline, CDR1 is MGHDK and CDR2 is SYGVNS.

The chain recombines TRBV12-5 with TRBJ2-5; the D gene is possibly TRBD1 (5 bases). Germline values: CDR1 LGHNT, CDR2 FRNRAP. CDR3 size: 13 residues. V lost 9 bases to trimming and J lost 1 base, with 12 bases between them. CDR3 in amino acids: CASKRGVQETQYF. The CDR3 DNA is TGTGCTAGCAAAAGGGGTGTCCAAGAGACCCAGTACTTC.

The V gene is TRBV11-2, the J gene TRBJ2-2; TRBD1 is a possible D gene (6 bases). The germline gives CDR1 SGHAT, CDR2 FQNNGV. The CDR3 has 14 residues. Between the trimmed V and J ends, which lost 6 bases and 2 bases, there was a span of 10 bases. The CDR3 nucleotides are TGTGCCAGCAGTGCAGGGGCAAACACCGGGGAGCTGTTTTTT. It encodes CASSAGANTGELFF.

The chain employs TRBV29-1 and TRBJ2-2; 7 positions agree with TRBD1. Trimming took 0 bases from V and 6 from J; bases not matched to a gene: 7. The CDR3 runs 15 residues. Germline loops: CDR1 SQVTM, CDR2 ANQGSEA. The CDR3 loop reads CSVEEGGERAGELFF. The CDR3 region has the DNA TGCAGCGTTGAAGAAGGGGGCGAAAGGGCCGGGGAGCTGTTTTTT.

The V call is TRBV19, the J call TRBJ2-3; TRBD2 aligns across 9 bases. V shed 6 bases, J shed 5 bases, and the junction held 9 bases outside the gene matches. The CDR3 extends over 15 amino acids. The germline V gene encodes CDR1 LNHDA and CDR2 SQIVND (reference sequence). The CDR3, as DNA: TGTGCCAGTAGCCCTAGGACTAGCGAGGGAGATACGCAGTATTTT. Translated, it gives CASSPRTSEGDTQYF.

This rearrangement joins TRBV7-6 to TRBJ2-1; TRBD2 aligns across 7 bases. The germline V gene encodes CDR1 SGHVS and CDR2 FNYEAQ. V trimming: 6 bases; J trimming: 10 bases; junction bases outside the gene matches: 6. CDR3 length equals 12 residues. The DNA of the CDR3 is TGTGCCAGCAGTCTGCTCGGGGGGGAGCAGTTCTTC. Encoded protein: CASSLLGGEQFF.

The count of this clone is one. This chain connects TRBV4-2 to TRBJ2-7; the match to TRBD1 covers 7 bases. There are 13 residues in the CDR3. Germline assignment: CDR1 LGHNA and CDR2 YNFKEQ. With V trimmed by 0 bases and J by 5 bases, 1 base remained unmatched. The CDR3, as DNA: TGTGCCAGCAGCCAAGATGGGACAGACGAGCAGTACTTC. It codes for CASSQDGTDEQYF.

CDR3 nucleotide sequence: TGTGCCAGCAGTGACTGGGACAGGGGGCAATATGGCTACACCTTC. Its translation is CASSDWDRGQYGYTF. The gene calls are TRBV6-6 and TRBJ1-2; TRBD1 matches 12 bases. Germline V lookup: CDR1 MNHNY, CDR2 SVGAGI (reference sequence). Trimming at V came to 5 bases and at J to 5 bases, leaving 6 bases not matched to a gene. This CDR3 spans 15 amino acids.

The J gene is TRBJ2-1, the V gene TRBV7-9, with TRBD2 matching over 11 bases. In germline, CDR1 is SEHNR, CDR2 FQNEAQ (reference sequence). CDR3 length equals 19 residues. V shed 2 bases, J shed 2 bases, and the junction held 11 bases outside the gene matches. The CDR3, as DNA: TGTGCCAGCAGCTTATTTCCCCCGACTAGCGGGGTAACCTACAATGAGCAGTTCTTC. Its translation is CASSLFPPTSGVTYNEQFF.